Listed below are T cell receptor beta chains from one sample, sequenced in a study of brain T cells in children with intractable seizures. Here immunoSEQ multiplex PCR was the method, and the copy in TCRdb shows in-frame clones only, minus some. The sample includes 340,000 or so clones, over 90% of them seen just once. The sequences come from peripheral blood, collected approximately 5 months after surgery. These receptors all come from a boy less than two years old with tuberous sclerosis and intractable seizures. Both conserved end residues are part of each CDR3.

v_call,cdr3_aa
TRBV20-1,CSASSQLSSYNEQFF
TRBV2,CASSDKVLTYEQYF
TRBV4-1,CASSHPARGASTF
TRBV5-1,CASSPDKDEGYEQYF
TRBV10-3,CAISDPGQGSSYEQYF
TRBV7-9,CASSVRLDYNEQFF
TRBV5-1,CASSLGMGRYEQYF
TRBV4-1,CASSPSDRNYGYTF
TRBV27,CASSFSRRGGLIGTQYF
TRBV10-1,CASSEGLAGGLYTGELFF
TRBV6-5,CASKGGYGYTF
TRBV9,CASSAAWGAYNEQFF
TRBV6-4,CASSEGYRSQPQHF
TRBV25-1,CASTGAADTQYF
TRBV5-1,CASSARGQGAVNEQFF
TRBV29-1,CSVTGGPNTGELFF
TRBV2,CASSESPPGLYNEQFF
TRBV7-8,CASSQDRNTEAFF
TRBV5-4,CASSPLRTEETQYF
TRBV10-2,CASSWVPPNTGELFF
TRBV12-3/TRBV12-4,CASSRPSYGYTF
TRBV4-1,CASSQDGQGGTQYF
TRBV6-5,CASSYSSGEGNEQFF
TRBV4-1,CASSRPTGTGTGELFF
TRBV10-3,CAISGQGDKGRYF
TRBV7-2,CASSLAVRTEAFF
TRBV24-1,CATSATGLTYEQYF
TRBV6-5,CASSSWTGGVIEAFF
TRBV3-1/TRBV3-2,CASSPFRAGSTDTQYF
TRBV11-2,CASSLVGQAREQYF
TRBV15,CATSRGRELKETQYF
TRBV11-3,CASSLEGGNTEAFF
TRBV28,CASRPPGWGYGYTF
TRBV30,CACYEIDYGYTF
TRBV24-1,CATSGPGNYGYTF
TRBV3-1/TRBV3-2,CASSQDHRGTGELFF
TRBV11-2,CASTLLDRVHGYTF
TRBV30,CAWSVRMGHPGTLHF
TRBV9,CASSSDRRDQPQHF
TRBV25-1,CASSEISRIGSAYEQFF
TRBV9,CASSGTGEGAYEQYF
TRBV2,CASTSGEQYF
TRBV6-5,CASSYSGRDTQYF
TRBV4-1,CASSQDSGTGNFYGYTF
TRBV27,CASSSGSQAFF